The 10 T cell receptor beta chains presented below share a single source sample, sequenced in a study of blood T cell repertoires in COVID-19. The data were produced by immunoSEQ multiplex PCR, yet TCRdb's version contains in-frame clones alone and is incomplete. Among 150,000 to 200,000 clones listed, around 85% were seen once. Material for sequencing was peripheral blood. The receptors shown here come from a human donor in a cohort sampled during active COVID-19.

The chain has TRBV6-1 and TRBJ1-3; tentatively, D is TRBD1 (5 bases). This CDR3 contains 16 residues. V gave up 3 bases and J gave up 4 bases, with 16 bases separating them. The germline CDR1 and CDR2 sequences are MNHNS and SASEGT. In DNA, the CDR3 is TGTGCCAGCAGTGATCGAGTGGGGGGGAGAGGAAACACCATATATTTT. Amino acids: CASSDRVGGRGNTIYF.

This chain connects TRBV4-3 to TRBJ2-1, with 14 bases matching TRBD2. The CDR3 is 18 residues long. V trimming: 0 bases; J trimming: 4 bases; junction bases outside the gene matches: 5. Germline assignment: CDR1 LGHNA and CDR2 YSLEER. The CDR3 sequence: CASSQDLRTSGGYNEQFF. The CDR3 DNA reads TGCGCCAGCAGCCAAGATCTCCGGACTAGCGGGGGGTACAATGAGCAGTTCTTC.

The chain couples TRBV11-3 to TRBJ1-2; 7 bases fit TRBD1. Germline V CDR1 and CDR2: SGHNT, YENEEA. V gave up 5 bases and J gave up 3 bases; unmatched junction bases: 3. This CDR3 has 13 residues. CDR3: CASSPGTDYGYTF. The CDR3 DNA is TGTGCCAGCAGCCCCGGGACAGACTATGGCTACACCTTC.

The genes are TRBV13 and TRBJ2-7; TRBD2 matches 7 bases. The ends lost 3 bases at V and 4 bases at J; junction bases unmatched: 6. Germline CDR1 and CDR2: PRHDT and FYEKMQ (reference sequence). The CDR3 totals 14 residues. In nucleotides, the CDR3 is TGTGCCAGCAGCTTGAGCGGGGAGTTGTACGAGCAGTACTTC. Protein: CASSLSGELYEQYF.

The chain uses TRBV13 and TRBJ1-2, with 10 nucleotides matching TRBD1. The CDR3 totals 17 residues. Germline assignment: CDR1 PRHDT and CDR2 FYEKMQ (reference sequence). V lost 2 bases to trimming and J lost 0 bases; unmatched junction nucleotides: 6. This CDR3 is CASSLWGDRGANYGYTF. The DNA for the CDR3 is TGTGCCAGCAGCTTATGGGGGGACAGGGGAGCTAACTATGGCTACACCTTC.

The CDR3 DNA sequence: TGTGCCTGGAGTGTTGGCGGGGGAGGCACAGATACGCAGTATTTT. Translated, it gives CAWSVGGGGTDTQYF. The chain employs TRBV30 and TRBJ2-3; 7 bases align to TRBD2. Germline CDR1 is GTSNPN and CDR2 is SVGIG (reference sequence). J gave up 1 base and V 0 bases, and 4 bases lay outside the gene matches. This CDR3 has 15 residues.

This clone occurred once. The rearrangement joins TRBV5-5 to TRBJ2-3, with D maybe TRBD1 (5 bases). Trimming cost V 2 bases and J 3 bases, with 13 bases left between them. Germline V gene lookup returns CDR1 SGHKS and CDR2 YYEKEE (reference sequence). This CDR3 comprises 15 residues. In nucleotides, the CDR3 is TGTGCCAGCAGCTTTGTGGGGCAGGCTACAGATACGCAGTATTTT. It encodes CASSFVGQATDTQYF.

The rearrangement uses TRBV2 and TRBJ2-5, with TRBD2 identical over 9 bases. V was pared by 0 bases and J by 1 base, with 6 bases of the junction left unmatched. From germline, CDR1 is SNHLY and CDR2 FYNNEI. This CDR3 has 17 residues. CDR3 bases: TGTGCCAGCAGTGAAGCGCTAGCGGGACCCCTCCAAGAGACCCAGTACTTC. It is translated as CASSEALAGPLQETQYF.

CDR3 sequence (DNA): TGTGCCAGCAGTTCGATCTCAACAGGGGGCAGGTCCTATAATTCACCCCTCCACTTT. It translates to CASSSISTGGRSYNSPLHF. This sequence joins TRBV28 and TRBJ1-6; 9 nucleotides match TRBD1. The CDR3 totals 19 residues. Germline V gene lookup returns CDR1 MDHEN and CDR2 SYDVKM. J lost 1 base, V lost 4 bases, and 11 bases had no gene match.

The chain links TRBV6-5 to TRBJ2-7, with D possibly being TRBD2 (7 bases). Trimming pared 6 bases from V and 0 bases from J, leaving 12 bases between. From germline, CDR1 is MNHEY and CDR2 SVGAGI. There are 14 residues in the CDR3. The CDR3 is CASRKGGSSYEQYF. CDR3 coding DNA: TGTGCCAGCAGAAAGGGGGGGAGCTCCTACGAGCAGTACTTC.